The clone carrying this T cell receptor (beta chain) was recorded only once. The data were obtained in a study of blood T cell repertoires in COVID-19. The table came from immunoSEQ multiplex PCR; TCRdb's copy has only in-frame clones and leaves some out. The repertoire holds 45,000 to 55,000 clones, with 80% to 85% as singletons. CDR3 length: 14 amino acids. Germline V gives CDR1 SGHTS, CDR2 YDEGEE. The V gene lost 4 bases and the J gene lost 2 bases, with 12 bases spanning the gap. This receptor was obtained from a man between 45 and 60 years old with acute or convalescent COVID-19. The V gene is TRBV5-8, the J gene TRBJ2-5, with D possibly TRBD2 on 5 matching bases. The specimen was peripheral blood. CDR3 DNA sequence: TGTGCCAGCAGCCCCGGACTGTCTCAAGAGACCCAGTACTTC. Encoded protein: CASSPGLSQETQYF.